This T cell receptor (beta chain) was sequenced during a study of type 1 regulatory T cells. The overall study: This in vitro CD4 product, T-allo10, is enriched for Tr1 cells and alloantigen-specific. Overall study results and limits: Compared with non-type 1 regulatory T cells, type 1 regulatory T cells showed a more restricted TCR repertoire.

This clonotype was seen only a few times. Antigen unknown. The V gene end was trimmed by 4 bases and the J gene end by 4 bases; junction bases not matched to a gene: 7. The germline V gene encodes CDR1 MNHEY and CDR2 SVGEGT. The CDR3 loop spans 17 amino acids. One entry per CDR3 protein, called by TCRdb with MiXCR from the reads. This sample has tens of thousands of distinct CDR3 sequences; 55% to 65% occur once, and the top ten carry 1.5% to 2%. Sequencing was performed on cultured non-Tr1 T cells, either the whole culture or a sorted T cell fraction (not recorded which). The source is a human donor in good health. The rearrangement links TRBV6-2 or TRBV6-3 to TRBJ2-1, with 13 bases matching TRBD2. CDR3: CASSSSRTSGSYNEQFF. CDR3 sequence (DNA): TGTGCCAGCAGTTCCTCAAGGACTAGCGGGAGTTACAATGAGCAGTTCTTC.